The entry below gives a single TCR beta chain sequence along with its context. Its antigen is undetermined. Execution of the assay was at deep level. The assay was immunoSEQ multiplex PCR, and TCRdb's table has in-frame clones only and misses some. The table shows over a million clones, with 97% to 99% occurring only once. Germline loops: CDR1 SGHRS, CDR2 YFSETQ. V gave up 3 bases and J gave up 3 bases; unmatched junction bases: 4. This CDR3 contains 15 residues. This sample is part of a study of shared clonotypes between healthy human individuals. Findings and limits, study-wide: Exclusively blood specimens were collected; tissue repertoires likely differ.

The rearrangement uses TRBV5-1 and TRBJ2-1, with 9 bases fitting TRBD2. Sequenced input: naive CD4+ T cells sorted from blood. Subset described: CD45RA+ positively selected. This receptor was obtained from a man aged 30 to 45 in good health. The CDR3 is CASSSELAGYNEQFF. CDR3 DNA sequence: TGCGCCAGCAGCTCGGAACTAGCGGGCTACAATGAGCAGTTCTTC.